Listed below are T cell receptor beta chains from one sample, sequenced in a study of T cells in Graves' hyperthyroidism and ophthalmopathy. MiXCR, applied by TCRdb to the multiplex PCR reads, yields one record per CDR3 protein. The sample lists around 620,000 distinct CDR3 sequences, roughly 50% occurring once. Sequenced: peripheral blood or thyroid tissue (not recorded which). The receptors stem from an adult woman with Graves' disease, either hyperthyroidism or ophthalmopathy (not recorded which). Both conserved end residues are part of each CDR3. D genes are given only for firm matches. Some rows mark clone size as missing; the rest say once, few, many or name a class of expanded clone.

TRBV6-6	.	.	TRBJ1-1	TGTGCCAGCAGTTTTGGACTTTCTGAAGCTTTCTTT	CASSFGLSEAFF
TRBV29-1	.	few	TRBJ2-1	TGCAGCGTTGAAGGGTCCTCAGCCGCTGAGCAGTTCTTC	CSVEGSSAAEQFF
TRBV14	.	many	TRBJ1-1	TGTGCCAGCAGCCTCGTCCACACTGAAGCTTTCTTT	CASSLVHTEAFF
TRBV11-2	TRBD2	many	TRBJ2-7	TGTGCCAGCAGCACTGTAACTAGCGCCTTCGAGCAGTACTTC	CASSTVTSAFEQYF
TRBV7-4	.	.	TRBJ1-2	TGTGCCAGCAGCTTACGTGATATGCTTGGCTACACCTTC	CASSLRDMLGYTF
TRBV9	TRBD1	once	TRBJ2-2	TGTGCCAGCGGCGCCCGGACAGGGGGGACCGGGGAGCTGTTTTTT	CASGARTGGTGELFF
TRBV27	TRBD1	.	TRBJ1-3	TGTGCCAGCTATGACAGGGTGAAAAACACCATATATTTT	CASYDRVKNTIYF
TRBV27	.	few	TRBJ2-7	TGTGCCAGCAGTTTATCGGACCTATACGAGCAGTACTTC	CASSLSDLYEQYF
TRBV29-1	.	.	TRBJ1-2	TGCAGCATTCCGGAGGGGTTTTCGGGAGGCTACACCTTC	CSIPEGFSGGYTF
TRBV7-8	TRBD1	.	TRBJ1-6	TGTGCCAGCAGCTACCCGGGACAGGGTTTCTTACGACACGGTTCACCCCTCCACTTT	CASSYPGQGFLRHGSPLHF
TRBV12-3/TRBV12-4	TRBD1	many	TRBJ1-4	TGTGCCAGCAGCCGAGGGGACAGGGGGGACCACAATGAAAAACTGTTTTTT	CASSRGDRGDHNEKLFF
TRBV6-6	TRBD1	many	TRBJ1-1	TGTGCCAGCAGTCCCATCAGGGGGACTGAAGCTTTCTTT	CASSPIRGTEAFF
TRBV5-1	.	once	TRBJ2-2	TGCGCCAGCAGCTTGATAGCAGGGGTCATGAACACCGGGGAGCTGTTTTTT	CASSLIAGVMNTGELFF
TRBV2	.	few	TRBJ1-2	TGTGCCAGCGCAGTGGACTACACCTTC	CASAVDYTF
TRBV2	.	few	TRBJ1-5	TGTGCCAGCAAAGGGACAAGGGGGGATCAGCCCCAGCATTTT	CASKGTRGDQPQHF
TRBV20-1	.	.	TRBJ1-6	TGCAGTGCTAGTTCCAGGGGAGTGAATTCACCCCTCCACTTT	CSASSRGVNSPLHF
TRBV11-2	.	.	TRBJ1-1	TGTGCCAGCAGCCACCCCGGGTACAACACTGAAGCTTTCTTT	CASSHPGYNTEAFF
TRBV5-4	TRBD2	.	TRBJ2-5	TGTGCCAGCAGCTTGTCTGGGACTAGCGGGAGTGAGACCCAGTACTTC	CASSLSGTSGSETQYF
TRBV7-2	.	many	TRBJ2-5	TGTGCCAGCAGTCCCCTGGGGTGGGAAGAGACCCAGTACTTC	CASSPLGWEETQYF
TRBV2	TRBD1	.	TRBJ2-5	TGCGCCAGCAGCCCCGGGACAGGGTTGAAGGAGACCCAGTACTTC	CASSPGTGLKETQYF
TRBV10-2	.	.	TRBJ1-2	TGCGCCAGCAGTGAGCCGGACAGCCGAGCCAACAACCCTACTAACTATGGCTACACCTTC	CASSEPDSRANNPTNYGYTF
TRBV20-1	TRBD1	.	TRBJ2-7	TGCAGTGCTAGCCAAACCGGGACAGGAGCCTACGAGCAGTACTTC	CSASQTGTGAYEQYF
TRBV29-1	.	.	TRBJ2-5	TGCAGCGTTTCACTCAGGGGCCAGGAGACCCAGTACTTC	CSVSLRGQETQYF
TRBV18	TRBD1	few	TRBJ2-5	TGTGCCAGCTCACCAACGACAGGGAATTTGCAGACCCAGTACTTC	CASSPTTGNLQTQYF
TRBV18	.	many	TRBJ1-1	TGTGCCAGCAGTCCTCGAAACACTGAAGCTTTCTTT	CASSPRNTEAFF
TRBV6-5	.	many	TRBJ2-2	TGTGCCAGCAGTAGTGGTGCTCGGGACACCGGGGAGCTGTTTTTT	CASSSGARDTGELFF
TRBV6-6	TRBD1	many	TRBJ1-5	TGTGCCAGCACCGGGACAGGGGTAGGACAGCCCCAGCATTTT	CASTGTGVGQPQHF
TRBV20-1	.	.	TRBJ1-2	TGCAGTGCCGGGGGTTTGAGCTCCTACACCTTC	CSAGGLSSYTF
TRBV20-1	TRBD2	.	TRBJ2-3	TGCAGTGCTAGACCCGGGACTAGCGGCACAGATACGCAGTATTTT	CSARPGTSGTDTQYF
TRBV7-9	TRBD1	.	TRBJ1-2	TGTGCCAGCAGCTTCCCGACAGGGGGAACTATCTATGGCTACACCTTC	CASSFPTGGTIYGYTF
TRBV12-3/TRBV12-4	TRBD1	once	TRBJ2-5	TGTGCCAGCAGTTGGCCGAGACAGGGAGAAGAGACCCAGTACTTC	CASSWPRQGEETQYF
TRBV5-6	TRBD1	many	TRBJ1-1	TGTGCCAGCAGCCCGCCGACAGGGCGAGGAGCTTTCTTT	CASSPPTGRGAFF
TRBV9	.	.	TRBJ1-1	TGTGCCAGCTTGGCCTCACATGGGAACACTGAAGCTTTCTTT	CASLASHGNTEAFF
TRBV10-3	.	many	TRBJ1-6	TGTGCGGCCACCACGGGGAGGGGGGATTCACCCCTCCACTTT	CAATTGRGDSPLHF
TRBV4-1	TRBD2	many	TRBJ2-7	TGCGCCAGCAGCCGGGGGACTAGCGGTTACGAGCAGTACTTC	CASSRGTSGYEQYF
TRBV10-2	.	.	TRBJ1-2	TGCGCCAGCAGCGATACGGACAGTCTTTTAAACTATGGCTACACCTTC	CASSDTDSLLNYGYTF
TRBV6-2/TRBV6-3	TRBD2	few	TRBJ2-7	TGTGCCAGCACTAGCGGGAGGCCCGCCTACGAGCAGTACTTC	CASTSGRPAYEQYF
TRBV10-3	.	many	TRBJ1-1	TGTGCCACCGGAATCGGCTGGGGTGAAGCTTTCTTT	CATGIGWGEAFF
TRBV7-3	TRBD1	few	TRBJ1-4	TGTGCCAGCAGCCCCGACAGGGTTGAAAAACTGTTTTTT	CASSPDRVEKLFF
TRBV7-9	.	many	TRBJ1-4	TGTGCCAGCAGCTTAGTTGAGGGAGCTGAAAAACTGTTTTTT	CASSLVEGAEKLFF
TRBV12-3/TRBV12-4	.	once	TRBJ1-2	TGTGCCAGCAGTTTCAGGGAGTTTTTCACCTTC	CASSFREFFTF
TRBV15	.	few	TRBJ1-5	TGTGCCAGCAGTTCCAGGGGACGGGATAGCAATCAGCCCCAGCATTTT	CASSSRGRDSNQPQHF
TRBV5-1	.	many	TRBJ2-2	TGCGCCAGCACTTGGGGGAGTGGGAACACCGGGGAGCTGTTTTTT	CASTWGSGNTGELFF
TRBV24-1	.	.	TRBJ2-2	TGTGCCACCAGTGATTTGCCAGGGAACACCGGGGAGCTGTTTTTT	CATSDLPGNTGELFF
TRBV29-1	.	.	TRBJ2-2	TGCAGCGCCGGGACACTCACGAACACCGGGGAGCTGTTTTTT	CSAGTLTNTGELFF
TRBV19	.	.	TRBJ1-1	TGTGCCAGTAGTTGGAGGGAGAACACTGAAGCTTTCTTT	CASSWRENTEAFF
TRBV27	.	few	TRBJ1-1	TGTGCCAGCAGTAACTTACCTCTATACACTGAAGCTTTCTTT	CASSNLPLYTEAFF
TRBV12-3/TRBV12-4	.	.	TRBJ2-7	TGTGCCAGCAGTTCAATGACTAGCTACGAGCAGTACTTC	CASSSMTSYEQYF
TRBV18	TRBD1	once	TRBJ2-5	TGTGCCAGCTCAACAGGGGGCGAAGAGACCCAGTGCTTC	CASSTGGEETQCF
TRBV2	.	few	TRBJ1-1	TGTGCCAGCGGCCCTGGGGCCACTGAAGCTTTCTTT	CASGPGATEAFF